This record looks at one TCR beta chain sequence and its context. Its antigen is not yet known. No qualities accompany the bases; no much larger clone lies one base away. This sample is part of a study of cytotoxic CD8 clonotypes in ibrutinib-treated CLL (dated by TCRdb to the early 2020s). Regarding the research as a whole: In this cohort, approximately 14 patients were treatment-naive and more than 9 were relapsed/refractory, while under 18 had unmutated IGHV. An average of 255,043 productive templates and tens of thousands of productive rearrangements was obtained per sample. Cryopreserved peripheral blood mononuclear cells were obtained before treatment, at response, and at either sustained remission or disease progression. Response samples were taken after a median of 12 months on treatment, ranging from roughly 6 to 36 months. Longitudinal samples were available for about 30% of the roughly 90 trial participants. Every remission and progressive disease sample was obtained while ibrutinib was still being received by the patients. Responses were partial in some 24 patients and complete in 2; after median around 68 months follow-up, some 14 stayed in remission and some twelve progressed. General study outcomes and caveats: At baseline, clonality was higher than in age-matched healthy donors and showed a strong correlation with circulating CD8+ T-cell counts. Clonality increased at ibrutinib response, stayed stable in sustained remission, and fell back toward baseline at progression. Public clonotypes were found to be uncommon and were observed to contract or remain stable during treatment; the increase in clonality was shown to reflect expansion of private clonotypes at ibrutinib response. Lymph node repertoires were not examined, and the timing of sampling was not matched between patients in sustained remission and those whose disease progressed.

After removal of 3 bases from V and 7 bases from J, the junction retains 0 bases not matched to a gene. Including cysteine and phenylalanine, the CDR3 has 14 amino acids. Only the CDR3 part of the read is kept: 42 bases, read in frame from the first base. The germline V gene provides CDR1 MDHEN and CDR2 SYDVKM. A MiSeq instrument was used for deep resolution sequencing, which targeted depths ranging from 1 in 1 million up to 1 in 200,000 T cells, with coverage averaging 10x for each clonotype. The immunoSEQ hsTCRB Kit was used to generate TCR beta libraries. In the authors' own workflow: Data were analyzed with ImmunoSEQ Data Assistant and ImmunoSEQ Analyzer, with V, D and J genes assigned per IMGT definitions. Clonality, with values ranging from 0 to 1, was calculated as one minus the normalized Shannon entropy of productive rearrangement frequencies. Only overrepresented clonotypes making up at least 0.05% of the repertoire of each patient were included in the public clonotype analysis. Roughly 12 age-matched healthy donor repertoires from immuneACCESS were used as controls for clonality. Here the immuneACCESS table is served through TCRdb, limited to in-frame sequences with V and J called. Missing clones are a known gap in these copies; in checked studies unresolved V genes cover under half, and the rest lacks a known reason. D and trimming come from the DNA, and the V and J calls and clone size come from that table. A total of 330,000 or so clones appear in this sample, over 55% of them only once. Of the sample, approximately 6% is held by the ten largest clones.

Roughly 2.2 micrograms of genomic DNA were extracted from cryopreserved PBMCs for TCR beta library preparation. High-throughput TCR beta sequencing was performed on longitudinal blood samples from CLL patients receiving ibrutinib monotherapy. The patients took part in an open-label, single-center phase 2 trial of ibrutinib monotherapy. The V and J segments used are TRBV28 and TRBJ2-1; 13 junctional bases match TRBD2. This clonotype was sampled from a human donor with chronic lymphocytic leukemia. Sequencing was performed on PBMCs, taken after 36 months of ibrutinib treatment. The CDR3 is CASSLTSGRNEQFF. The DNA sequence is TGTGCCAGCAGTTTGACTAGCGGGAGGAATGAGCAGTTCTTC.